Below, one TCR beta chain is given with its context. Its antigen is unknown. The whole isolated RNA underwent reverse transcription, so sequencing captured expressed TCRB transcripts. Here immunoSEQ multiplex PCR was the method, and the copy in TCRdb shows in-frame clones only, minus some. The sample yields roughly 14,000 clones, almost 70% seen once. These data are taken from a study of beta chain features in type 1 diabetes. Study-wide findings and caveats: All four CD4+ subsets of Type 1 diabetes patients contained TCRB CDR3s that were moderately but significantly shorter. A pattern of fewer insertions and more deletions at VDJ junctions was seen in type 1 diabetes patients.

The germline V gene has CDR1 SGHDT and CDR2 YYEEEE. Trimming cost V 5 bases and J 5 bases, with 18 bases left between them. CDR3 length equals 15 residues. It was via CD45RO/CCR7/CD25/CD127/CD95/CD27 that CD4+ naive, central memory, regulatory and stem cell-like memory cells were sorted. Sequences were obtained from Tregs from blood. The TCR originated in a man aged 30-40 years with type 1 diabetes. The J gene is TRBJ2-3, the V gene TRBV5-6; a possible D gene is TRBD2 (6 bases). CDR3 in DNA: TGTGCCAGCAGATTCACCGCGGGGAAGGTAGATACGCAGTATTTT. Its translation is CASRFTAGKVDTQYF.